These 20 T cell receptor beta chains came from one sample sequenced in a study of T-cell memory formation after mild COVID-19. MiXCR, applied by TCRdb to the 5' RACE reads, yields one record per CDR3 protein. The sample shows 150,000 to 200,000 distinct CDR3 sequences, approximately 17% of them seen only once. The source material was PBMCs or a T cell subset sorted from them (not recorded which). These receptors all come from a man between 18 and 35 years old who had mild COVID-19 (a few samples of this study predate the infection). Cell type and time point are not known.

The chain links TRBV5-5 to TRBJ2-4; no clear D. Deletions cut 3 bases from V and 12 bases from J, with 16 bases between. Germline V gene lookup returns CDR1 SGHKS and CDR2 YYEKEE (reference sequence). This CDR3 has 13 amino acids. In nucleotides, the CDR3 is TGTGCCAGCAGCTCCCGGACGTCCCCTACTCAGTACTTC. Its translation is CASSSRTSPTQYF.

The gene calls are TRBV6-6 and TRBJ2-7, with a tentative D call TRBD2 (7 bases). The CDR3 is 14 amino acids. V was pared by 6 bases and J by 6 bases, with 18 bases between. The germline gives CDR1 MNHNY, CDR2 SVGAGI (reference sequence). In DNA form, the CDR3 reads TGTGCCAGCAGCTGGGCGGGGGCCTCGGCCGAGCAGTACTTC. It specifies CASSWAGASAEQYF.

The chain joins TRBV4-1 to TRBJ2-5; D may be TRBD1 (5 bases). The CDR3 runs to 14 residues. CDR1 and CDR2 (germline): MGHRA, YSYEKL. Trimming pared 5 bases from V and 5 bases from J, leaving 15 bases between. CDR3 nucleotide sequence: TGCGCCAGCAGCGCAGACAGACCGCGCGAGACCCAGTACTTC. Translation: CASSADRPRETQYF.

This clonotype was seen only a few times. The CDR3 bases are TGCGCCAGCAGCCCGGGATTTGGACAGTCCCATGGCTACACCTTC. Amino acids: CASSPGFGQSHGYTF. The rearrangement links TRBV5-1 to TRBJ1-2, with D possibly TRBD1 on 6 matching bases. V lost 4 bases to trimming and J lost 6 bases, with 19 bases between them. CDR3 length: 15 amino acids. CDR1 is SGHRS, CDR2 YFSETQ, per germline.

V is TRBV6-2 or TRBV6-3 and J is TRBJ2-7; no clear D gene. Trimming took off 6 bases at V and 5 bases at J, with 11 bases between the two ends. This CDR3 has 12 amino acids. In germline, CDR1 is MNHEY, CDR2 SVGEGT. CDR3 sequence reads: CASSTRLDEQYF. The CDR3 nucleotides read TGTGCCAGCAGCACCAGGCTAGACGAGCAGTACTTC.

The chain employs TRBV10-3 and TRBJ2-7; TRBD1 agrees at 8 bases. With 2 bases clipped from V and 3 bases from J, the junction kept 0 bases outside the gene matches. From germline, CDR1 is ENHRY and CDR2 SYGVKD. The CDR3 has 13 amino acids. Here the CDR3 DNA reads TGTGCCATCAGTGAGGGACAGGGCTACGAGCAGTACGTC. It translates to CAISEGQGYEQYV.

This clonotype turned up a few times. The chain is built from TRBV18 and TRBJ1-6; D is ambiguous. V lost 3 bases and J lost 10, with 19 bases in between. This CDR3 has 16 amino acids. Germline V gene sequence: CDR1 KGHSH, CDR2 LQKENI. Here the CDR3 reads CASSPQGGRERSPLHF. The CDR3 DNA sequence: TGTGCCAGCTCACCGCAAGGCGGCCGGGAAAGGTCACCCCTCCACTTT.

The chain recombines TRBV7-2 with TRBJ2-7; the D gene is possibly TRBD1 (5 bases). V was cut by 5 bases and J by 1 base, with 15 bases left in between. Per the germline V gene, CDR1 is SGHTA and CDR2 is FQGNSA. This CDR3 spans 15 amino acids. In DNA form, the CDR3 reads TGTGCCAGCAGCAATCGGGCGCAGGGATCCTACGAGCAGTACTTC. Its translation: CASSNRAQGSYEQYF.

The chain uses TRBV30 and TRBJ2-2; D is uncertain. Per germline, CDR1 GTSNPN and CDR2 SVGIG (reference sequence). The CDR3 has 14 residues. The V gene lost 1 base and the J gene lost 4 bases, with 10 bases spanning the gap. The CDR3 sequence: CAWSGVGSTGELFF. The CDR3 DNA reads TGTGCCTGGAGTGGAGTAGGAAGCACCGGGGAGCTGTTTTTT.

The chain carries TRBV20-1 and TRBJ1-2; D call uncertain. The CDR3 consists of 12 residues. V was pared by 2 bases and J by 4 bases, with 8 bases between. CDR1 and CDR2 from the germline V gene are DFQATT and SNEGSKA (reference sequence). The DNA of the CDR3 is TGCAGTGCTAGAATCCTAAGCTATGGCTACACCTTC. It specifies CSARILSYGYTF.

The V and J genes are TRBV15 and TRBJ1-1; D remains ambiguous. There are 16 residues in the CDR3. With 1 base removed from V and 0 bases from J, the gap between germline ends came to 12 bases. Germline assignment: CDR1 LNHNV and CDR2 YYDKDF (reference sequence). The CDR3 DNA follows: TGTGCCACCAGCAGAGGTGGGCAGGAGCTGAACACTGAAGCTTTCTTT. Its translation: CATSRGGQELNTEAFF.

The chain recombines TRBV12-3 or TRBV12-4 with TRBJ1-5, with unresolved D. The CDR3 length is 13 residues. V lost 2 bases and J 11 bases, leaving 13 bases between the germline ends. The CDR3 sequence: CASSLNTVGAQHF. The DNA for the CDR3 is TGTGCCAGCAGTTTAAACACCGTCGGGGCCCAGCATTTT.

This clonotype was picked up a small number of times. V usage is TRBV7-3 and J usage is TRBJ2-1, with D unresolved. The CDR3 totals 16 residues. The germline V and J ends were trimmed by 4 bases and 5 bases, with 18 bases remaining between them. The germline V gene has CDR1 SGHTA and CDR2 FQGTGA. CDR3: CASSSLRAIGNNEQFF. In DNA, the CDR3 is TGTGCCAGCAGCTCCTTAAGGGCCATAGGCAACAATGAGCAGTTCTTC.

V is TRBV29-1 and J is TRBJ1-1, with TRBD1 matching 7 bases. The junction had 5 bases not matched to a gene; V was cut back by 7 bases and J by 0 bases. The germline V gene has CDR1 SQVTM and CDR2 ANQGSEA. This CDR3 comprises 13 residues. CDR3 coding DNA: TGCAGCGCAACGGGACAGTTGAACACTGAAGCTTTCTTT. This codes for CSATGQLNTEAFF.

The table lists this clonotype with a few counts. The rearrangement links TRBV5-1 to TRBJ2-7; 8 nucleotides align to TRBD1. The V and J ends lost 2 bases and 5 bases, in that order; junction bases with no gene match: 6. CDR1 and CDR2 (germline): SGHRS, YFSETQ. The CDR3 consists of 14 residues. The CDR3 reads CASSLPGGWNEQYF. Here the CDR3 DNA reads TGCGCCAGCAGCTTACCAGGGGGCTGGAACGAGCAGTACTTC.

The rearrangement uses TRBV10-2 and TRBJ2-7; TRBD2 matches at 9 bases. The CDR3 consists of 14 residues. V lost 8 bases, J lost 3 bases, and 8 bases stayed unmatched. Germline V CDR1 and CDR2: WSHSY, SAAADI. CDR3 bases: TGCGCCAGCGTGAGCGGGGGGACCGACTACGAGCAGTACGTC. Protein sequence: CASVSGGTDYEQYV.

The sample holds a few counts of this clonotype. This rearrangement joins TRBV5-1 to TRBJ2-2, with D hard to call. The CDR3 is 14 residues long. The V end was cut by 4 bases, the J end by 6 bases, with 13 bases between. The V gene's germline CDR1 is SGHRS and CDR2 YFSETQ. CDR3 residues: CASSLKMGPGELFF. DNA of the CDR3: TGCGCCAGCAGCCTAAAAATGGGCCCCGGGGAGCTGTTTTTT.

This clonotype was recorded a few times. The chain links TRBV18 to TRBJ1-4, with no clear D. This CDR3 contains 14 residues. The ends were cut back, 1 base at V and 4 bases at J, with 7 bases in the middle. Per the germline V gene, CDR1 is KGHSH and CDR2 is LQKENI. CDR3 nucleotide sequence: TGTGCCAGCTCACCACGGCCTAATAATGAAAAACTGTTTTTT. Amino acid sequence: CASSPRPNNEKLFF.

The genes are TRBV19 and TRBJ1-6; D unclear. In germline, CDR1 is LNHDA, CDR2 SQIVND (reference sequence). The CDR3 contains 14 residues. V lost 7 bases, J lost 0 bases, and 7 bases lay in between. This CDR3 reads CASTANSYNSPLHF. CDR3 coding DNA: TGTGCCAGTACGGCCAACTCCTATAATTCACCCCTCCACTTT.

This clonotype was seen only a few times. The CDR3, as DNA: TGTGCCAGCAGTGGGGTCGAGGCGGGGATGGACTACGAGCAGTACTTC. Protein sequence: CASSGVEAGMDYEQYF. The chain employs TRBV6-4 and TRBJ2-7, with D perhaps matching TRBD2 (6 bases). Germline V gene data show CDR1 as MRHNA and CDR2 as SNTAGT. This CDR3 is built from 16 residues. Between the trimmed V and J ends, which lost 4 bases and 3 bases, there was a span of 19 bases.